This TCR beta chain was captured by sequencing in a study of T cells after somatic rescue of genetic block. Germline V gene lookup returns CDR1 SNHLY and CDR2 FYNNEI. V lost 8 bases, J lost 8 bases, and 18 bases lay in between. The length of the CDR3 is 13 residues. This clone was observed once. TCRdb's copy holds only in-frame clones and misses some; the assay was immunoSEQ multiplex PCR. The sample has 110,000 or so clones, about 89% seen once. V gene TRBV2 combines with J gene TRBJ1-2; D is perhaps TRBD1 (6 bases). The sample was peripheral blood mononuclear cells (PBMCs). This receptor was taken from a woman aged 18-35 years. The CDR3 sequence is CASQPRQGSGYTF. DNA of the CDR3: TGTGCCAGCCAACCTAGGCAGGGGAGCGGCTACACCTTC.